The 32 T cell receptor beta chains below come from one sample, sequenced in a study of blood T cell repertoires in COVID-19. The data were produced by immunoSEQ multiplex PCR, yet TCRdb's version contains in-frame clones alone and is incomplete. The table lists about 58,000 clones, 75% to 90% of them singletons. Sample: peripheral blood. The receptors here all came from a woman aged 55-70 years with active COVID-19.

The chain has TRBV12-5 and TRBJ2-7, with D tentatively TRBD2 (7 bases). In germline, CDR1 is LGHNT, CDR2 FRNRAP. This CDR3 has 15 amino acids. V was cut by 1 base and J by 0 bases, with 10 bases left in between. CDR3 region: CASGLGAGASYEQYF. The CDR3 DNA reads TGTGCTAGTGGTTTGGGGGCGGGGGCCTCCTACGAGCAGTACTTC.

This clone was recorded a few times. The chain links TRBV7-9 to TRBJ1-1; D might be TRBD1 (5 bases). CDR3 size: 13 residues. Trimming pared 4 bases from V and 1 base from J, leaving 7 bases between. Germline CDR1 SEHNR, CDR2 FQNEAQ (reference sequence). CDR3 nucleotide sequence: TGTGCCAGCAGCTCGACAGAGAACACTGAAGCTTTCTTT. It translates to CASSSTENTEAFF.

The V call is TRBV27, the J call TRBJ2-5, with TRBD2 matching over 8 bases. Looked up from germline, CDR1 is MNHEY and CDR2 is SMNVEV (reference sequence). The length of the CDR3 is 15 residues. V lost 4 bases and J lost 3; bases outside the gene matches: 7. The CDR3 loop is CASSWLAGNEETQYF. The CDR3 region has the DNA TGTGCCAGCAGTTGGTTAGCGGGGAACGAAGAGACCCAGTACTTC.

This clone was found a few times. The chain uses TRBV14 and TRBJ1-4; possibly TRBD1 for D (5 bases). The V gene's germline CDR1 is SGHDN and CDR2 FVKESK. Trimming shortened V by 4 bases and J by 7 bases, and 10 bases separated the two germline ends. This CDR3 region has 13 residues. The CDR3 DNA is TGTGCCAGCAGCCGACAGTGGGGTGAAAAACTGTTTTTT. It yields the protein CASSRQWGEKLFF.

The rearrangement uses TRBV6-6 and TRBJ1-5, with 7 nucleotides matching TRBD1. The CDR3 contains 16 residues. Losses at the gene ends were 4 bases for V and 0 bases for J; bases not matched to a gene: 6. Germline V CDR1 and CDR2: MNHNY, SVGAGI (reference sequence). CDR3 in DNA: TGTGCCAGCAGTTCCGACAGGGAATATAGCAATCAGCCCCAGCATTTT. Encoded protein: CASSSDREYSNQPQHF.

This chain links TRBV5-6 with TRBJ1-1, with a weak D call TRBD1 (6 bases). Trimming shortened V by 1 base and J by 0 bases, and 10 bases separated the two germline ends. This CDR3 is built from 15 residues. Germline V gives CDR1 SGHDT, CDR2 YYEEEE. CDR3 bases: TGTGCCAGCAGCTTGCGGGGGGGCCTGAACACTGAAGCTTTCTTT. Translating it yields CASSLRGGLNTEAFF.

The chain combines TRBV4-2 with TRBJ2-3; TRBD2 aligns across 11 bases. Germline V gene lookup returns CDR1 LGHNA and CDR2 YNFKEQ. The CDR3 covers 16 residues. With V trimmed by 3 bases and J by 7 bases, 9 bases remained unmatched. The CDR3 reads CASSQGTSGAGNTQYF. The CDR3 DNA is TGTGCCAGCAGCCAGGGGACTAGCGGTGCAGGTAATACGCAGTATTTT.

This chain joins TRBV6-6 and TRBJ1-6, with TRBD1 matching over 12 bases. Germline assignment: CDR1 MNHNY and CDR2 SVGAGI (reference sequence). This CDR3 region has 14 residues. V lost 7 bases, J lost 9 bases, and 4 bases stayed unmatched. The CDR3 DNA is TGTGCCAGCACCCCGGGACAGGGGGCTTCACCCCTCCACTTT. Its protein product is CASTPGQGASPLHF.

The chain is built from TRBV7-2 and TRBJ1-6; 12 nucleotides align to TRBD1. The CDR3 runs 16 residues. V shed 5 bases and J 7 bases; nucleotides not matched to a gene: 6. CDR1 SGHTA and CDR2 FQGNSA come from the germline V gene. The CDR3 DNA reads TGTGCCAGCAGCCCTTGGGACAGGGGGCTGAATTCACCCCTCCACTTT. This codes for CASSPWDRGLNSPLHF.

The rearrangement joins TRBV2 to TRBJ1-1; 9 bases agree with TRBD1. The CDR3 extends over 14 amino acids. V lost 8 bases, J lost 3 bases, and 7 bases stayed unmatched. The germline CDR1 and CDR2 sequences are SNHLY and FYNNEI. CDR3 in DNA: TGTGCCAGCGGGGACAGGGCAGTTGACACTGAAGCTTTCTTT. This codes for CASGDRAVDTEAFF.

V gene TRBV5-6 combines with J gene TRBJ2-1, with D maybe TRBD2 (5 bases). Germline lookup yields CDR1 SGHDT and CDR2 YYEEEE. Trimming removed 0 bases from V and 12 bases from J, with 10 bases in between. The CDR3 covers 12 residues. The CDR3 loop reads CASSLAGKGQFF. Here the CDR3 DNA reads TGTGCCAGCAGCTTGGCCGGGAAGGGGCAGTTCTTC.

The V and J genes are TRBV30 and TRBJ2-5; tentative D call: TRBD1 (5 bases). V lost 0 bases and J 5 bases, leaving 16 bases between the germline ends. This CDR3 has 15 residues. Germline CDR1 reads GTSNPN; CDR2 reads SVGIG (reference sequence). The CDR3 sequence: CAWSVYVREGETQYF. In DNA, the CDR3 is TGTGCCTGGAGTGTATATGTCAGGGAAGGGGAGACCCAGTACTTC. The complete variable domain, with remaining parts taken from reference TRBV30 and TRBJ2-5, reads SQTIHQWPATLVQPVGSPLSLECTVEGTSNPNLYWYRQAAGRGLQLLFYSVGIGQISSEVPQNLSASRPQDRQFILSSKKLLLSDSGFYLCAWSVYVREGETQYFGPGTRLLVL.

The chain combines TRBV24-1 with TRBJ2-2; weak D call: TRBD1 (5 bases). The germline CDR1 and CDR2 sequences are KGHDR and SFDVKD. The CDR3 spans 17 residues. Trimming pared 7 bases from V and 2 bases from J, leaving 19 bases between. The CDR3 nucleotides are TGTGCCACCAGAGGGGTCGTGATTACAGGCAACACCGGGGAGCTGTTTTTT. This sequence encodes CATRGVVITGNTGELFF.

V gene TRBV30 combines with J gene TRBJ2-7, with TRBD2 identical over 7 bases. The CDR3 has 14 amino acids. CDR1 and CDR2 from the germline V gene are GTSNPN and SVGIG (reference sequence). J lost 1 base, V lost 1 base, and 4 bases had no gene match. The CDR3 DNA reads TGTGCCTGGAGTGCCTTAGCGGGTTCCTACGAGCAGTACTTC. It codes for CAWSALAGSYEQYF.

The genes are TRBV7-9 and TRBJ2-7; 9 bases map to TRBD1. The CDR3 sequence is 14 residues long. With V trimmed by 7 bases and J by 4 bases, 8 bases remained unmatched. CDR1 and CDR2 from the germline V gene are SEHNR and FQNEAQ (reference sequence). The CDR3 coding sequence is TGTGCCAGCACCAAAGGGACAGGGCCTTACGAGCAGTACTTC. Translation: CASTKGTGPYEQYF.

The chain combines TRBV20-1 with TRBJ2-1, with D possibly TRBD2 on 5 matching bases. The CDR3 sequence is 11 residues long. Per the germline V gene, CDR1 is DFQATT and CDR2 is SNEGSKA (reference sequence). The V gene lost 6 bases and the J gene lost 10 bases, with 13 bases spanning the gap. Written as DNA, the CDR3 is TGCAGTGCCCCCGCTAGCTACGAGCAGTTCTTC. Amino acid sequence: CSAPASYEQFF.

V gene TRBV2 combines with J gene TRBJ2-3; 8 nucleotides line up with TRBD2. Germline assignment: CDR1 SNHLY and CDR2 FYNNEI. This CDR3 is 14 amino acids long. The V segment lost 6 bases and the J segment 9 bases; nucleotides outside the gene matches: 11. The CDR3 DNA sequence: TGTGCCAGCAGGGCAACCGGGGGGGCCGACACGCAGTATTTT. Its translation is CASRATGGADTQYF.

The chain recombines TRBV5-1 with TRBJ1-2, with D maybe TRBD1 (5 bases). Trimming pared 0 bases from V and 3 bases from J, leaving 9 bases between. This CDR3 spans 14 amino acids. Germline values: CDR1 SGHRS, CDR2 YFSETQ. CDR3 bases: TGCGCCAGCAGCTTGGGGGGGACTTACTATGGCTACACCTTC. It specifies CASSLGGTYYGYTF.

V and J are TRBV20-1 and TRBJ2-5, with a tentative D call TRBD1 (5 bases). With 3 bases removed from V and 2 bases from J, the gap between germline ends came to 10 bases. Per the germline V gene, CDR1 is DFQATT and CDR2 is SNEGSKA (reference sequence). This CDR3 is built from 13 residues. DNA of the CDR3: TGCAGTGCTAGTCACAGGTATCAAGAGACCCAGTACTTC. Translated: CSASHRYQETQYF.

This clone was seen only a few times. The rearrangement joins TRBV5-1 to TRBJ1-6; 7 bases map to TRBD1. V trimming: 1 base; J trimming: 7 bases; junction bases outside the gene matches: 5. This CDR3 has 15 amino acids. CDR1 SGHRS and CDR2 YFSETQ come from the germline V gene. The CDR3 coding sequence is TGCGCCAGCAGCTTGTGGGGGACAGTGAATTCACCCCTCCACTTT. This translates into CASSLWGTVNSPLHF.

This clone was seen only a few times. The rearrangement links TRBV10-3 to TRBJ1-5; 8 nucleotides match TRBD1. The CDR3 spans 15 residues. V was pared by 2 bases and J by 3 bases, with 3 bases of the junction left unmatched. Germline V gene sequence: CDR1 ENHRY, CDR2 SYGVKD. The CDR3 DNA reads TGTGCCATCAGTGAGGGACAGGGCTTCAATCAGCCCCAGCATTTT. It yields the protein CAISEGQGFNQPQHF.

The chain uses TRBV5-1 and TRBJ2-3, with a possible D match to TRBD1 (7 bases). Germline V gene sequence: CDR1 SGHRS, CDR2 YFSETQ. Trimming removed 5 bases at V and 0 bases at J, with 16 bases between. The CDR3 is made up of 16 amino acids. This CDR3 reads CASRDKGGGSTDTQYF. Written as DNA, the CDR3 is TGCGCCAGCAGGGACAAAGGAGGGGGCAGCACAGATACGCAGTATTTT.

This chain links TRBV18 with TRBJ2-7; 7 nucleotides line up with TRBD1. The V gene's germline CDR1 is KGHSH and CDR2 LQKENI. V lost 3 bases and J lost 3; bases outside the gene matches: 5. CDR3 length: 14 amino acids. The CDR3 spells CASSPPGQNYEQYF. CDR3 sequence (DNA): TGTGCCAGCTCACCTCCGGGACAGAACTACGAGCAGTACTTC.

The J gene is TRBJ2-2, the V gene TRBV9, with TRBD2 identical over 9 bases. V was clipped by 5 bases and J by 6 bases; unmatched bases: 20. The CDR3 is made up of 19 amino acids. Germline lookup yields CDR1 SGDLS and CDR2 YYNGEE. This CDR3 is CASSRSAGGQYQSAGELFF. In DNA form, the CDR3 reads TGTGCCAGCAGTCGTAGTGCGGGGGGGCAATACCAAAGCGCCGGGGAGCTGTTTTTT.

This sequence joins TRBV7-2 and TRBJ2-3; 10 bases match TRBD1. The length of the CDR3 is 15 residues. From germline, CDR1 is SGHTA and CDR2 FQGNSA. V shed 2 bases, J shed 3 bases, and the junction held 2 bases outside the gene matches. In DNA form, the CDR3 reads TGTGCCAGCAGCTTAATGGGACAGGGGACAGATACGCAGTATTTT. This sequence encodes CASSLMGQGTDTQYF.

This clone occurred once. J is TRBJ2-7 and V is TRBV9; perhaps TRBD1 as D (7 bases). The germline V and J ends were trimmed by 0 bases and 3 bases, with 13 bases remaining between them. Germline CDR1 reads SGDLS; CDR2 reads YYNGEE. The CDR3 has 15 residues. The DNA of the CDR3 is TGTGCCAGCAGCGTAGAAGCAGGGGGAGGCTACGAGCAGTACTTC. Translating it yields CASSVEAGGGYEQYF.

This chain joins TRBV2 and TRBJ2-5; 10 nucleotides line up with TRBD2. Germline V gene data show CDR1 as SNHLY and CDR2 as FYNNEI. CDR3 length equals 14 residues. J lost 4 bases, V lost 6 bases, and 5 bases had no gene match. CDR3 DNA: TGTGCCAGCAGGGGTAGCGGGAGGAGAGAGACCCAGTACTTC. Protein product: CASRGSGRRETQYF.

CDR3 residues: CASSPGTSGAQETQYF. In DNA form, the CDR3 reads TGTGCCAGCTCTCCTGGGACTAGCGGGGCTCAAGAGACCCAGTACTTC. This sequence joins TRBV18 and TRBJ2-5; the match to TRBD2 covers 13 bases. With V trimmed by 6 bases and J by 2 bases, 6 bases remained unmatched. The CDR3 totals 16 residues. CDR1 KGHSH and CDR2 LQKENI come from the germline V gene.

The V and J genes are TRBV5-1 and TRBJ2-3; 7 bases are a match to TRBD2. Germline assignment: CDR1 SGHRS and CDR2 YFSETQ. The CDR3 totals 16 residues. V dropped 4 bases and J dropped 4; count of bases not matched to a gene: 12. CDR3 coding DNA: TGCGCCAGCAGCGCGGGAGCTTTGCTCCAGGCAGATACGCAGTATTTT. It encodes CASSAGALLQADTQYF. Together with reference TRBV5-1 and TRBJ2-3, the CDR3 gives the full variable domain: KAGVTQTPRYLIKTRGQQVTLSCSPISGHRSVSWYQQTPGQGLQFLFEYFSETQRNKGNFPGRFSGRQFSNSRSEMNVSTLELGDSALYLCASSAGALLQADTQYFGPGTRLTVL.

This clone was seen only once. This chain connects TRBV18 to TRBJ2-1; unclear D gene. The germline CDR1 and CDR2 sequences are KGHSH and LQKENI. Trimming cost V 0 bases and J 3 bases, with 12 bases left between them. The CDR3 covers 16 residues. CDR3 loop: CASSPPQQSVYNEQFF. The CDR3 coding sequence is TGTGCCAGCTCACCACCGCAGCAAAGCGTCTACAATGAGCAGTTCTTC. The full variable domain, with the rest looked up from reference TRBV18 and TRBJ2-1, is NAGVMQNPRHLVRRRGQEARLRCSPMKGHSHVYWYRQLPEEGLKFMVYLQKENIIDESGMPKERFSAEFPKEGPSILRIQQVVRGDSAAYFCASSPPQQSVYNEQFFGPGTRLTVL.

The gene calls are TRBV7-2 and TRBJ2-3; D possibly corresponds to TRBD2 (5 bases). This CDR3 is built from 14 residues. The V gene's germline CDR1 is SGHTA and CDR2 FQGNSA. Trimming shortened V by 3 bases and J by 4 bases, and 11 bases separated the two germline ends. CDR3 DNA sequence: TGTGCCAGCAGCTTGATGTCTAGCTCAGATACGCAGTATTTT. The encoded protein is CASSLMSSSDTQYF.

This sequence joins TRBV29-1 and TRBJ1-1; a possible D gene is TRBD1 (5 bases). Germline V lookup: CDR1 SQVTM, CDR2 ANQGSEA. Trimming took 3 bases from V and 1 from J, leaving 9 bases between them. The CDR3 length is 13 residues. The CDR3 DNA reads TGCAGCGTTGACCCTAGGGGGAACACTGAAGCTTTCTTT. Translation gives CSVDPRGNTEAFF.